This T cell receptor (beta chain) originates from a study of identical twins. Whole-study findings and limits: Possibly, invariant MAIT and iNKT cells partly confounded zero-insertion analyses.

A single record per CDR3 protein comes from TCRdb applying MiXCR to the 5' RACE reads. Among 280,000 or so distinct CDR3 sequences, about 8% were seen once, and the ten largest hold around 2.1%. Per germline, CDR1 SGHVS and CDR2 FQNEAQ. The CDR3 covers 14 residues. The V end lost 5 bases, the J end lost 8 bases, and 18 bases lay between the germline ends. This clonotype is a singleton in its sample. The target antigen is unknown. This sample was also put to use in a study of yellow fever vaccine responses in identical twins.

The chain recombines TRBV7-8 with TRBJ1-2; TRBD1 is a possible D gene (6 bases). Sequenced input: memory (CD45RO+) T cells sorted from blood. The sequence derives from a woman between 18 and 29 years old in good health. The CDR3 bases are TGTGCCAGCAGCCAGCAAACAGGGAGGATGGGCTACACCTTC. This sequence encodes CASSQQTGRMGYTF.